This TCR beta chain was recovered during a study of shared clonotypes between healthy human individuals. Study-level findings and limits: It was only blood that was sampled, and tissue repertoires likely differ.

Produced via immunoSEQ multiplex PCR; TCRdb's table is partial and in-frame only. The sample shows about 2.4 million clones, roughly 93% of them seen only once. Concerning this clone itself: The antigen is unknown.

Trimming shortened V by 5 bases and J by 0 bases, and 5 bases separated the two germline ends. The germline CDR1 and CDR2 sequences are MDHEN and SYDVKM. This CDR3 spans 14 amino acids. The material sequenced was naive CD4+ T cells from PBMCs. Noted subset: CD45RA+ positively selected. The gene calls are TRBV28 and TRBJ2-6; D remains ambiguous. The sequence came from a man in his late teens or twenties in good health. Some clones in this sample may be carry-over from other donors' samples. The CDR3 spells CASSPFSGANVLTF. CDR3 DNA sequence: TGTGCCAGCAGTCCCTTCTCTGGGGCCAACGTCCTGACTTTC.